A single sample gave rise to the 20 T cell receptor beta chains below, sequenced in a study of T cell responses to AZD1222 COVID-19 vaccine (TCRdb year 2021). Taken with the paper, the label for time point translates to: baseline before first vaccination. Preparation of the library involved the immunoSEQ multiplex PCR assay. TCRdb took over this immuneACCESS table, retaining in-frame rearrangements with V and J assigned. Such tables are incomplete; in checked studies, under half of the missing clones stem from an unresolved V gene, and the remainder is unexplained. Counted in this sample were 55,000 to 70,000 clones; about 80% of them appeared once. The ten largest clones represent around an eighth of the sample. The material sequenced was peripheral blood, taken on day 0 of AZD1222 vaccination. These receptors were obtained from an adult in good health.

The rearrangement uses TRBV11-2 and TRBJ1-6; tentative D call: TRBD1 (5 bases). Germline assignment: CDR1 SGHAT and CDR2 FQNNGV. Trimming shortened V by 3 bases and J by 9 bases, and 15 bases separated the two germline ends. The CDR3 extends over 15 amino acids. CDR3 residues: CASSFINQGGSPLHF. The CDR3 nucleotides read TGTGCCAGCAGCTTTATTAACCAGGGCGGTTCACCCCTCCACTTT.

This clone is a singleton in its sample. The chain couples TRBV2 to TRBJ2-7; 9 nucleotides agree with TRBD2. CDR3 length: 18 amino acids. V was clipped by 0 bases and J by 3 bases; unmatched bases: 12. Germline CDR1 SNHLY, CDR2 FYNNEI. CDR3 loop: CASSEALPGLAAFYEQYF. For the CDR3, the DNA is TGTGCCAGCAGTGAAGCGCTTCCGGGACTAGCCGCTTTCTACGAGCAGTACTTC.

The chain recombines TRBV3-1 (or the pseudogene TRBV3-2) with TRBJ1-5, with a tentative D call TRBD1 (5 bases). V lost 0 bases to trimming and J lost 4 bases, with 7 bases between them. CDR1 LGHDT and CDR2 YNNKEL come from the germline V gene (reference sequence). This CDR3 contains 14 residues. The CDR3 DNA sequence: TGTGCCAGCAGCCAAGATGGGGGGAATCAGCCCCAGCATTTT. Translated: CASSQDGGNQPQHF.

The rearrangement uses TRBV2 and TRBJ2-7; D remains unclear. The CDR3 totals 15 residues. Per the germline V gene, CDR1 is SNHLY and CDR2 is FYNNEI. Trimming took 2 bases from V and 0 from J, leaving 11 bases between them. In nucleotides, the CDR3 is TGTGCCAGCAGTGAAATGGGCAGGAGCTCCTACGAGCAGTACTTC. Its translation is CASSEMGRSSYEQYF.

The chain carries TRBV18 and TRBJ1-2, with D possibly TRBD1 on 6 matching bases. Germline CDR1 is KGHSH and CDR2 is LQKENI. The CDR3 spans 12 residues. Deletions cut 1 base from V and 7 bases from J, with 7 bases between. CDR3 loop: CASSPQGGGYTF. CDR3 in DNA: TGTGCCAGCTCACCACAAGGGGGTGGCTACACCTTC.

The V and J genes are TRBV10-1 and TRBJ2-7, with TRBD1 identical over 8 bases. The V gene end was trimmed by 6 bases and the J gene end by 4 bases; junction bases not matched to a gene: 5. From germline, CDR1 is WNHNN and CDR2 SYGVQD (reference sequence). The CDR3 totals 13 residues. The CDR3 DNA reads TGCGCCAGCAGCGGACAGGGAAGGTACGAGCAGTACTTC. Translating gives CASSGQGRYEQYF.

This sequence joins TRBV11-3 and TRBJ2-5; 7 bases agree with TRBD2. V dropped 3 bases and J dropped 4; count of bases not matched to a gene: 2. The CDR3 consists of 13 residues. Germline V gene lookup returns CDR1 SGHNT and CDR2 YENEEA. The CDR3 sequence: CASSLTSRETQYF. The CDR3, as DNA: TGTGCCAGCAGCTTGACTAGCCGAGAGACCCAGTACTTC.

This clone has a single count. The rearrangement uses TRBV6-5 and TRBJ1-1; possibly TRBD1 for D (6 bases). Trimming shortened V by 4 bases and J by 1 base, and 10 bases separated the two germline ends. The CDR3 covers 14 residues. CDR1 is MNHEY and CDR2 is SVGAGI in the germline V gene. CDR3: CASSFGTPNTEAFF. The CDR3 DNA sequence: TGTGCCAGCAGTTTCGGGACACCGAACACTGAAGCTTTCTTT.

The chain is built from TRBV10-3 and TRBJ2-2, with 9 bases fitting TRBD2. This CDR3 region has 16 residues. V trimming: 0 bases; J trimming: 3 bases; junction bases outside the gene matches: 2. Germline lookup yields CDR1 ENHRY and CDR2 SYGVKD. The chain's CDR3 is CAISESRTSDTGELFF. The CDR3 DNA sequence: TGTGCCATCAGTGAGTCTCGGACTAGCGACACCGGGGAGCTGTTTTTT.

The V gene is TRBV18, the J gene TRBJ1-3, with TRBD1 as a possible D gene (5 bases). Trimming pared 7 bases from V and 2 bases from J, leaving 12 bases between. Germline V gene data show CDR1 as KGHSH and CDR2 as LQKENI. CDR3 size: 14 residues. CDR3: CASFPAGPGNTIYF. The CDR3 DNA reads TGTGCCAGCTTCCCTGCGGGACCTGGAAACACCATATATTTT. Full variable domain (rest looked up from reference TRBV18 and TRBJ1-3): NAGVMQNPRHLVRRRGQEARLRCSPMKGHSHVYWYRQLPEEGLKFMVYLQKENIIDESGMPKERFSAEFPKEGPSILRIQQVVRGDSAAYFCASFPAGPGNTIYFGEGSWLTVV.

V usage is TRBV28 and J usage is TRBJ1-5; 8 bases align to TRBD1. The CDR3 spans 17 residues. Per germline, CDR1 MDHEN and CDR2 SYDVKM. Trimming cost V 3 bases and J 0 bases; bases outside gene matches: 7. The CDR3 region is CASSFEGDRYSNQPQHF. CDR3 bases: TGTGCCAGCAGTTTTGAGGGGGACAGGTATAGCAATCAGCCCCAGCATTTT. Full variable domain (missing parts from reference TRBV28 and TRBJ1-5): DVKVTQSSRYLVKRTGEKVFLECVQDMDHENMFWYRQDPGLGLRLIYFSYDVKMKEKGDIPEGYSVSREKKERFSLILESASTNQTSMYLCASSFEGDRYSNQPQHFGDGTRLSIL.

This clone was seen a handful of times. This chain uses TRBV30 with TRBJ2-7; D remains unclear. This CDR3 has 14 residues. Germline V gene sequence: CDR1 GTSNPN, CDR2 SVGIG (reference sequence). Between the trimmed V and J ends, which lost 2 bases and 1 base, there was a span of 12 bases. CDR3 protein: CAWSLRGRSYEQYF. As DNA, the CDR3 is TGTGCCTGGAGTTTAAGAGGCAGGTCCTACGAGCAGTACTTC. Filled out from reference TRBV30 and TRBJ2-7, the complete variable domain reads SQTIHQWPATLVQPVGSPLSLECTVEGTSNPNLYWYRQAAGRGLQLLFYSVGIGQISSEVPQNLSASRPQDRQFILSSKKLLLSDSGFYLCAWSLRGRSYEQYFGPGTRLTVT.

V is TRBV9 and J is TRBJ2-3; possible D gene TRBD2, 7 bases. V was shortened by 3 bases and J by 2 bases, with 19 bases between the two germline ends. Germline CDR1 and CDR2: SGDLS and YYNGEE. The CDR3 extends over 17 amino acids. The CDR3 DNA follows: TGTGCCAGCAGCGCCCCTCGGGGGGCGCCTATCACAGATACGCAGTATTTT. Amino acids: CASSAPRGAPITDTQYF.

This clone has a handful of counts. V gene TRBV27 combines with J gene TRBJ1-5; tentatively, D is TRBD1 (6 bases). The CDR3 runs 14 residues. V was shortened by 6 bases and J by 9 bases, with 18 bases between the two germline ends. Germline-derived CDR1 and CDR2 are MNHEY and SMNVEV (reference sequence). CDR3 sequence (DNA): TGTGCCAGCAGACTTCGACAGGTCCTCGGGCCCCAGCATTTT. Translating it yields CASRLRQVLGPQHF.

The chain carries TRBV30 and TRBJ2-2, with D possibly TRBD1 on 6 matching bases. V was trimmed by 5 bases and J by 2 bases, leaving 15 bases between them. CDR3 size: 15 residues. The germline V gene has CDR1 GTSNPN and CDR2 SVGIG (reference sequence). CDR3 amino acids: CAWEQGILNTGELFF. In nucleotides, the CDR3 is TGTGCCTGGGAACAGGGAATACTAAACACCGGGGAGCTGTTTTTT. The complete variable domain, with remaining parts taken from reference TRBV30 and TRBJ2-2, reads SQTIHQWPATLVQPVGSPLSLECTVEGTSNPNLYWYRQAAGRGLQLLFYSVGIGQISSEVPQNLSASRPQDRQFILSSKKLLLSDSGFYLCAWEQGILNTGELFFGEGSRLTVL.

This rearrangement joins TRBV4-1 to TRBJ2-1, with TRBD2 identical over 12 bases. The germline V gene has CDR1 MGHRA and CDR2 YSYEKL. The CDR3 is 16 residues long. Losses at the gene ends were 2 bases for V and 9 bases for J; bases not matched to a gene: 8. In nucleotides, the CDR3 is TGCGCCAGCAGCCAAACCCTAGCGGGGGGGACCCCTGAGCAGTTCTTC. Its protein product is CASSQTLAGGTPEQFF.

The chain recombines TRBV4-2 with TRBJ2-2; D remains ambiguous. Per germline, CDR1 LGHNA and CDR2 YNFKEQ. The V gene lost 0 bases and the J gene lost 8 bases, with 7 bases spanning the gap. The CDR3 spans 13 residues. This CDR3 is CASSQEVTGELFF. In DNA, the CDR3 is TGTGCCAGCAGCCAAGAAGTAACTGGGGAGCTGTTTTTT.

This rearrangement joins TRBV24-1 to TRBJ2-5; D gene unclear. V was trimmed by 2 bases and J by 7 bases, leaving 16 bases between them. CDR1 and CDR2 from the germline V gene are KGHDR and SFDVKD. The CDR3 has 15 amino acids. CDR3 in DNA: TGTGCCACCAGTGATTCCCTCTCCGGGTTGGGGACCCAGTACTTC. It is translated as CATSDSLSGLGTQYF.

V is TRBV28 and J is TRBJ1-2; possibly TRBD1 for D (5 bases). The CDR3 consists of 13 residues. The germline V gene has CDR1 MDHEN and CDR2 SYDVKM. V was shortened by 3 bases and J by 4 bases, with 9 bases between the two germline ends. The CDR3 DNA is TGTGCCAGCAGTTTCGACAGATTCTATGGCTACACCTTC. Encoded protein: CASSFDRFYGYTF.

This clone has a single count. The V call is TRBV5-4, the J call TRBJ2-5, with 7 bases fitting TRBD1. Germline V gene data show CDR1 as SGHNT and CDR2 as YYREEE (reference sequence). Trimming took 4 bases from V and 2 from J; bases not matched to a gene: 5. The CDR3 contains 14 residues. The CDR3 region is CASSGTGVQETQYF. The DNA for the CDR3 is TGTGCCAGCAGCGGAACAGGGGTACAAGAGACCCAGTACTTC.